This TCR beta chain is from a study of T cell changes during pregnancy in multiple sclerosis. Profiled with immunoSEQ multiplex PCR; TCRdb holds only in-frame clones, not every one. The table has 50,000 to 70,000 clones, just over 90% seen once. The CDR3 is 15 residues long. The ends lost 3 bases at V and 3 bases at J; junction bases unmatched: 5. Germline V lookup: CDR1 SGHTA, CDR2 FQGNSA. The receptor comes from a female donor with multiple sclerosis, enrolled in a pregnancy study. The sample here was peripheral blood, taken after pregnancy. The V gene is TRBV7-2, the J gene TRBJ2-7; TRBD2 agrees at 10 bases. The CDR3 region is CASSFGTSAFYEQYF. The CDR3 DNA is TGTGCCAGCAGCTTTGGGACTAGCGCTTTCTACGAGCAGTACTTC. The full variable domain, with the rest looked up from reference TRBV7-2 and TRBJ2-7, is GAGVSQSPSNKVTEKGKDVELRCDPISGHTALYWYRQSLGQGLEFLIYFQGNSAPDKSGLPSDRFSAERTGGSVSTLTIQRTQQEDSAVYLCASSFGTSAFYEQYFGPGTRLTVT.